What follows are 13 T cell receptor beta chains derived from one specimen sequenced in a study of metastatic and nonmetastatic thyroid tumors. None of the patients had undergone any treatment ahead of thyroid surgery. TCRdb re-analyzed the PCR reads using MiXCR. The table includes 50,000 to 65,000 clones, about 3.8% detected once. Sequencing used blood. These TCRs come from a female donor with papillary thyroid cancer or a benign thyroid nodule (not recorded which). Some clones in this sample may be carry-over from other donors' samples.

This clone appeared many times. The chain has TRBV27 and TRBJ2-7; 9 nucleotides match TRBD2. The V gene end was trimmed by 9 bases and the J gene end by 3 bases; junction bases not matched to a gene: 12. The CDR3 runs to 15 residues. Germline CDR1 reads MNHEY; CDR2 reads SMNVEV (reference sequence). CDR3: CASWGAGGPFYEQYF. CDR3 nucleotides: TGTGCCAGTTGGGGGGCGGGAGGGCCGTTCTACGAGCAGTACTTC.

At least ten counts were recorded for this clone. This chain joins TRBV28 and TRBJ1-6; D unclear. Germline V gene lookup returns CDR1 MDHEN and CDR2 SYDVKM. The V end was cut by 7 bases, the J end by 7 bases, with 14 bases between. The CDR3 loop spans 14 amino acids. The CDR3 DNA reads TGTGCCAGCACCCCCCTTCCCGGGAATTCACCCCTCCACTTT. This translates into CASTPLPGNSPLHF. The full variable domain, with the rest looked up from reference TRBV28 and TRBJ1-6, is DVKVTQSSRYLVKRTGEKVFLECVQDMDHENMFWYRQDPGLGLRLIYFSYDVKMKEKGDIPEGYSVSREKKERFSLILESASTNQTSMYLCASTPLPGNSPLHFGNGTRLTVT.

This clone was recorded many times. The chain combines TRBV20-1 with TRBJ2-5; D is unclear. Germline CDR1 is DFQATT and CDR2 is SNEGSKA (reference sequence). The CDR3 loop spans 12 amino acids. V was cut by 0 bases and J by 7 bases, with 9 bases left in between. The CDR3 sequence is CSARDIPGTQYF. The CDR3 bases are TGCAGTGCTAGAGACATACCCGGGACCCAGTACTTC.

Remarks on this clone: Given a much more abundant clone one base away, this may be a read error. Other DNA sequences of this sample code for an identical CDR3. The chain combines TRBV10-2 with TRBJ1-5, with D perhaps matching TRBD1 (5 bases). V was clipped by 2 bases and J by 4 bases, with 9 bases between them. CDR1 WSHSY and CDR2 SAAADI come from the germline V gene. This CDR3 comprises 14 residues. CDR3 nucleotides: TGCGCCAGCAGTGAGGGACAAGTAAATCAGCCCCAGCATTTT. It encodes CASSEGQVNQPQHF.

In its sample, this clone was seen many times. Other DNA sequences from this sample encode an identical CDR3 as well. This sequence joins TRBV10-3 and TRBJ2-1; D is perhaps TRBD1 or TRBD2 (5 bases each). Looked up from germline, CDR1 is ENHRY and CDR2 is SYGVKD. V lost 7 bases, J lost 3 bases, and 10 bases lay in between. CDR3 length: 13 residues. CDR3 sequence (DNA): TGTGCCATCACCGAGGGGTTCTACAATGAGCAGTTCTTC. Protein: CAITEGFYNEQFF.

The rearrangement links TRBV18 to TRBJ2-2; TRBD1 might be the D (6 bases). The CDR3 is 13 amino acids. Trimming removed 3 bases at V and 6 bases at J, with 8 bases between. Germline V gene sequence: CDR1 KGHSH, CDR2 LQKENI. The CDR3 reads CASSPGAAGELFF. CDR3 nucleotide sequence: TGTGCCAGCTCACCGGGGGCGGCCGGGGAGCTGTTTTTT. Combining the CDR3 with reference TRBV18 and TRBJ2-2 gives the whole variable domain NAGVMQNPRHLVRRRGQEARLRCSPMKGHSHVYWYRQLPEEGLKFMVYLQKENIIDESGMPKERFSAEFPKEGPSILRIQQVVRGDSAAYFCASSPGAAGELFFGEGSRLTVL.

This clone was picked up many times. This rearrangement joins TRBV18 to TRBJ2-2; TRBD2 might be the D (6 bases). The CDR3 consists of 16 residues. Germline CDR1 is KGHSH and CDR2 is LQKENI. Trimming stripped 6 bases from V and 1 base from J, with 15 bases between. This CDR3 is CASSPRLVMNTGELFF. The CDR3 coding sequence is TGTGCCAGCTCGCCCAGACTAGTGATGAACACCGGGGAGCTGTTTTTT.

This clone came up a few times. The CDR3: CASSPRTGGVYGYTF. CDR3 DNA: TGTGCCAGCAGTCCTCGGACAGGGGGCGTCTATGGCTACACCTTC. The chain employs TRBV6-2 or TRBV6-3 and TRBJ1-2; 11 positions agree with TRBD1. V was pared by 5 bases and J by 4 bases, with 6 bases of the junction left unmatched. The CDR3 is 15 amino acids. CDR1 is MNHEY and CDR2 is SVGEGT in the germline V gene.

The chain uses TRBV12-3 or TRBV12-4 and TRBJ1-1; TRBD1 is a possible D gene (5 bases). V lost 4 bases and J lost 2, with 14 bases in between. The CDR3 runs to 15 residues. The CDR3 reads CASSYSTVFNTEAFF. CDR3 nucleotides: TGTGCCAGCAGTTATTCGACAGTATTTAACACTGAAGCTTTCTTT.

There are many counts of this clone. The rearrangement links TRBV5-5 to TRBJ2-5, with D tentatively TRBD2 (5 bases). Germline-derived CDR1 and CDR2 are SGHKS and YYEKEE (reference sequence). There are 14 residues in the CDR3. V dropped 4 bases and J dropped 5 bases, with 15 bases sitting between them. The CDR3 is CASSTPGVGETQYF. DNA of the CDR3: TGTGCCAGCAGCACCCCCGGGGTAGGGGAGACCCAGTACTTC. Together with reference TRBV5-5 and TRBJ2-5, the CDR3 gives the full variable domain: DAGVTQSPTHLIKTRGQQVTLRCSPISGHKSVSWYQQVLGQGPQFIFQYYEKEERGRGNFPDRFSARQFPNYSSELNVNALLLGDSALYLCASSTPGVGETQYFGPGTRLLVL.

This clone has ten or more counts. This sequence joins TRBV5-1 and TRBJ1-6; 7 positions agree with TRBD1. The CDR3 runs 20 residues. Germline V CDR1 and CDR2: SGHRS, YFSETQ. Germline trimming cut 0 bases from V and 0 bases from J; bases unmatched to any gene: 12. The CDR3 loop reads CASSLGVGQDPSSYNSPLHF. The CDR3 nucleotides read TGCGCCAGCAGCTTGGGCGTCGGACAGGACCCGAGCTCCTATAATTCACCCCTCCACTTT.

About this clone itself: Just one base apart from a much larger clone, this may be a read error. The chain has TRBV4-1 and TRBJ2-7, with 7 bases fitting TRBD1. The CDR3 is 14 residues long. The germline gives CDR1 MGHRA, CDR2 YSYEKL. CDR3 bases: TGCGCCAGCAGCCAGCTGACAGGGTTCGACGAGCAGTGCTTC. This gives the protein CASSQLTGFDEQCF.

This clone has ten or more counts. The rearrangement links TRBV5-5 to TRBJ2-2; a weak D match, TRBD1 (6 bases). From germline, CDR1 is SGHKS and CDR2 YYEKEE (reference sequence). The CDR3 loop spans 16 amino acids. Deletions cut 7 bases from V and 7 bases from J, with 23 bases between. The CDR3 nucleotides are TGTGCCAGCGGCCAGACTGACAGGCCGCTTAGCGGGGAGCTGTTTTTT. This sequence encodes CASGQTDRPLSGELFF.